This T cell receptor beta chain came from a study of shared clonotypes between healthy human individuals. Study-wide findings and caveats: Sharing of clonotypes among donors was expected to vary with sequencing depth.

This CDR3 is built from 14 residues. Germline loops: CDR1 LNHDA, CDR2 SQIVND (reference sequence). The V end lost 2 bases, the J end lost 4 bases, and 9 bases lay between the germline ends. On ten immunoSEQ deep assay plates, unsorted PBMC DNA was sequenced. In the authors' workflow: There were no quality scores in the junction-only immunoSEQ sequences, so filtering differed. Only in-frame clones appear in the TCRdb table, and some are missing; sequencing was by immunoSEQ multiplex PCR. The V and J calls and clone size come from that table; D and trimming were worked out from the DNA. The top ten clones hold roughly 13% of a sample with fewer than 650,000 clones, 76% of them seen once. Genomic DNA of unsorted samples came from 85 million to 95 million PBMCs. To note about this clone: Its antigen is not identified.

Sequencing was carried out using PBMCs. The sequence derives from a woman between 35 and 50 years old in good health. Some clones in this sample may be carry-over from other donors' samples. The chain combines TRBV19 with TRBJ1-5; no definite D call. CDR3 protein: CASSIQGWNQPQHF. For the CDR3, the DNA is TGTGCCAGTAGTATACAAGGGTGGAATCAGCCCCAGCATTTT.